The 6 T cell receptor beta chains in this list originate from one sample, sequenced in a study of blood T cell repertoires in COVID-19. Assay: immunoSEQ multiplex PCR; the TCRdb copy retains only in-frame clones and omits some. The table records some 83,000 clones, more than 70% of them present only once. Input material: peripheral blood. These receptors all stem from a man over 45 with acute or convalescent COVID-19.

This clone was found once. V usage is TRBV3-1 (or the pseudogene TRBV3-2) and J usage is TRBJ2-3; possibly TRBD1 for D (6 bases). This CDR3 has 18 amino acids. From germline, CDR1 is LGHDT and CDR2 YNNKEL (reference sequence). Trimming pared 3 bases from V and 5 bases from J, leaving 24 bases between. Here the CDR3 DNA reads TGTGCCAGCAGCCAGGTTGTATTGCTTAGGGGGTCGGGAGATACGCAGTATTTT. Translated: CASSQVVLLRGSGDTQYF.

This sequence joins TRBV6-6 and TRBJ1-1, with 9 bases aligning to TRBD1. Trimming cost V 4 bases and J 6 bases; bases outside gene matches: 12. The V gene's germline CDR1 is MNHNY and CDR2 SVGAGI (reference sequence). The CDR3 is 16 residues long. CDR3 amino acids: CASSSTRQGGGPEAFF. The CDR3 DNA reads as TGTGCCAGCAGTTCAACCCGACAGGGGGGCGGCCCTGAAGCTTTCTTT.

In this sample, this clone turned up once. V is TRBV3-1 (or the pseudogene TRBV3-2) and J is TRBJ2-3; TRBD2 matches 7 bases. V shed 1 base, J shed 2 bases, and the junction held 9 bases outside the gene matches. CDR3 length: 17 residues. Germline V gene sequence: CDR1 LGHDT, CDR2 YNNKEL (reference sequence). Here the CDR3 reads CASSQVGLAVSTDTQYF. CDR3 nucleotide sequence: TGTGCCAGCAGCCAAGTGGGCCTAGCGGTTTCCACAGATACGCAGTATTTT.

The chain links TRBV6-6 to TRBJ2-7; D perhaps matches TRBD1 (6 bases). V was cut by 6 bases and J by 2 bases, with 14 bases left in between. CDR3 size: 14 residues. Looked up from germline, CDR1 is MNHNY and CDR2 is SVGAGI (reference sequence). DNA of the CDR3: TGTGCCAGCAGCCCCACAGGGAGTCCCTACGAGCAGTACTTC. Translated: CASSPTGSPYEQYF.

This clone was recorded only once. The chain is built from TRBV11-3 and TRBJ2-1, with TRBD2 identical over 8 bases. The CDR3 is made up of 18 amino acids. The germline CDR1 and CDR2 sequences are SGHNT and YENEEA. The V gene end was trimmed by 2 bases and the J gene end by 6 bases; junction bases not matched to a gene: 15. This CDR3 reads CASSLYIVCGGGSNEQFF. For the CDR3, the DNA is TGTGCCAGCAGCTTATACATAGTTTGCGGCGGGGGGTCCAATGAGCAGTTCTTC.

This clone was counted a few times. The CDR3 DNA sequence: TGTGCCAGCAGGCCACCGGGACAGACCATGGTCTCCCTCCACTTT. Residues: CASRPPGQTMVSLHF. J is TRBJ1-6 and V is TRBV6-5; 7 bases agree with TRBD1. CDR3 length: 15 residues. CDR1 MNHEY and CDR2 SVGAGI come from the germline V gene. Trimming removed 6 bases from V and 14 bases from J; junction bases left unmatched: 16.